These 5 T cell receptor beta chains were all obtained from the same sample, sequenced in a study of T cells expressing NK-cell markers. From the 5' RACE reads, TCRdb lists one entry per CDR3 protein and no DNA. This table lists about 390,000 distinct CDR3 sequences. Sequenced: blood T cells: a sorted CD56 or NKG2C T cell subset, CD4+ or CD8+ T cells, or bulk PBMC T cells (not recorded which). The receptors come from a woman between 45 and 60 years old in good health.

The chain employs TRBV5-1 and TRBJ2-1; the TCRdb D gene call, TRBD2, has no DNA to confirm it. There are 16 residues in the CDR3. CDR1 is SGHRS, CDR2 YFSETQ, per germline. CDR3 region: CASSPRGTSGRNEQFF. Full variable domain (missing parts from reference TRBV5-1 and TRBJ2-1): KAGVTQTPRYLIKTRGQQVTLSCSPISGHRSVSWYQQTPGQGLQFLFEYFSETQRNKGNFPGRFSGRQFSNSRSEMNVSTLELGDSALYLCASSPRGTSGRNEQFFGPGTRLTVL.

The chain joins TRBV30 to TRBJ2-7; TCRdb gives TRBD1 as the D gene, but with no DNA this cannot be confirmed. In germline, CDR1 is GTSNPN, CDR2 SVGIG (reference sequence). The CDR3 spans 11 residues. CDR3 amino acids: CAWSVGPDKYF. The whole variable domain, filled in from reference TRBV30 and TRBJ2-7, reads SQTIHQWPATLVQPVGSPLSLECTVEGTSNPNLYWYRQAAGRGLQLLFYSVGIGQISSEVPQNLSASRPQDRQFILSSKKLLLSDSGFYLCAWSVGPDKYFGPGTRLTVT.

The chain carries TRBV7-9 and TRBJ1-4; with no DNA, the TCRdb D assignment of TRBD1 cannot be verified. The germline gives CDR1 SEHNR, CDR2 FQNEAQ (reference sequence). This CDR3 is built from 11 residues. This chain's CDR3 is CASSWGEKLFF. The full variable domain, rest sourced from reference TRBV7-9 and TRBJ1-4, is DTGVSQNPRHKITKRGQNVTFRCDPISEHNRLYWYRQTLGQGPEFLTYFQNEAQLEKSRLLSDRFSAERPKGSFSTLEIQRTEQGDSAMYLCASSWGEKLFFGSGTQLSVL.

This chain connects TRBV4-2 to TRBJ1-4; TCRdb reports TRBD1, a call that lacks DNA to check it against. CDR1 is LGHNA and CDR2 is YNFKEQ in the germline V gene. This CDR3 region has 15 residues. The CDR3 sequence: CASSQDMEGKGKLFF.

The rearrangement links TRBV20-1 to TRBJ2-6; TCRdb outputs TRBD2, but without DNA this stays unchecked. Germline V gives CDR1 DFQATT, CDR2 SNEGSKA (reference sequence). CDR3 size: 14 residues. The CDR3: CSATGGLGANVLTF.